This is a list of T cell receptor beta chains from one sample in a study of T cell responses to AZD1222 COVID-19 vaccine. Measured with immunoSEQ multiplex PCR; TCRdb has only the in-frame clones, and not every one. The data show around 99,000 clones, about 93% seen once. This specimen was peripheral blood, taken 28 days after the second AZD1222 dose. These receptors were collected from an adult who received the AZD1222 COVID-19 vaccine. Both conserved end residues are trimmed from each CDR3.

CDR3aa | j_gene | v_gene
ASRVYSNQPQH | TRBJ1-5 | TRBV12-3/TRBV12-4
ASSLGLAGGDTQY | TRBJ2-3 | TRBV18
ASSLRVGGYEQY | TRBJ2-7 | TRBV5-4
ASSLPSSGNTEAF | TRBJ1-1 | TRBV5-1
ASSQAWDRRYEQY | TRBJ2-7 | TRBV4-1
ASSLLVTRPDTQY | TRBJ2-3 | TRBV5-8
ASSQGQGRYTGELF | TRBJ2-2 | TRBV14
ASSSGPTQY | TRBJ2-7 | TRBV12-3/TRBV12-4
ASSLAGSYQETQY | TRBJ2-5 | TRBV14
ASSPPAGDEQY | TRBJ2-7 | TRBV9
AWSVQASGEQY | TRBJ2-7 | TRBV30
ASSLTTSGMGEQF | TRBJ2-1 | TRBV7-2
ASSRGGEQY | TRBJ2-7 | TRBV5-1
ATSRGGEMRTEAF | TRBJ1-1 | TRBV15
ASSISRRNEQF | TRBJ2-1 | TRBV19
ATSRVPPGKNTEAF | TRBJ1-1 | TRBV15
ASSYSETGELF | TRBJ2-2 | TRBV6-6
ASSQEPYGSFYEQY | TRBJ2-7 | TRBV4-3
ASRIQGWDEQF | TRBJ2-1 | TRBV28
ASSPEGANTGELF | TRBJ2-2 | TRBV18
ASSLVGGTDIYGYT | TRBJ1-2 | TRBV11-3
ASSLVASYNEQF | TRBJ2-1 | TRBV27
AREWGAGANVLT | TRBJ2-6 | TRBV2
ASSLAFTGGYT | TRBJ1-2 | TRBV5-4
AWSWGSRAGYT | TRBJ1-2 | TRBV30
ASSSGLALLYNEQF | TRBJ2-1 | TRBV5-1
ASRATGSSYEQY | TRBJ2-7 | TRBV11-2
ASSTGGNEQF | TRBJ2-1 | TRBV12-3/TRBV12-4
ASSRLTGDGEKLF | TRBJ1-4 | TRBV4-3
ASSLGQVGAEQETQY | TRBJ2-5 | TRBV11-3
ASSAREGATQY | TRBJ2-5 | TRBV7-2
ASGWGTPSGNQPQH | TRBJ1-5 | TRBV12-5
ASSFGQGYTEAF | TRBJ1-1 | TRBV6-5
ASSRQSPYGYT | TRBJ1-2 | TRBV12-3/TRBV12-4
ASSMTGGPAMQY | TRBJ2-7 | TRBV5-1
ASRAGGLGTGELF | TRBJ2-2 | TRBV2
ASSRQGSYGYT | TRBJ1-2 | TRBV19
ASSFNNQPQH | TRBJ1-5 | TRBV12-3/TRBV12-4
ASTEIGTRETQY | TRBJ2-5 | TRBV28
ASSVTTSNEQF | TRBJ2-1 | TRBV7-8
ASRIDRGRNTEAF | TRBJ1-1 | TRBV6-5
ASSVEATGELF | TRBJ2-2 | TRBV9
ASSQETGTGGVEQY | TRBJ2-7 | TRBV4-3
ASSLKVGGTQY | TRBJ2-3 | TRBV10-1
ASSDVWARGFYGYT | TRBJ1-2 | TRBV6-1
ASSLSGTGGDKLF | TRBJ1-4 | TRBV27
SASKARDTGYGYT | TRBJ1-2 | TRBV20-1